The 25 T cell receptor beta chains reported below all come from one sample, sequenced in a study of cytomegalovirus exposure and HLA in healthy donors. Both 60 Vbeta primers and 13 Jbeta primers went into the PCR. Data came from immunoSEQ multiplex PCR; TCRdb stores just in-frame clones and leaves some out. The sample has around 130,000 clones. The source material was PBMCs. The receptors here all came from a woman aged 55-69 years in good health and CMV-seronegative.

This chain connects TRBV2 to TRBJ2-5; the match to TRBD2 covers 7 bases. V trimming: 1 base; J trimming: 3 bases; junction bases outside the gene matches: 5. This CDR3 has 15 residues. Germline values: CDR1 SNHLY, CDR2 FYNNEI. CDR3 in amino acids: CASSEGSSGKETQYF. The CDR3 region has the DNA TGTGCCAGCAGTGAAGGTTCTAGCGGAAAAGAGACCCAGTACTTC.

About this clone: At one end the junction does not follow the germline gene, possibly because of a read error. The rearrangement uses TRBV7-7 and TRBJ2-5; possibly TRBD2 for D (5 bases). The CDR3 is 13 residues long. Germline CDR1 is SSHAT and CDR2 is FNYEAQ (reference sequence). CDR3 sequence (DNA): TGTGCTAGCAGCCCCCACGAGGGTGAGACCCAGTACTTC. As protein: CASSPHEGETQYF.

In nucleotides, the CDR3 is TGTGCCAGCCAAAGGGGGGGTGGGAATGAGCAGTTCTTC. Translating it yields CASQRGGGNEQFF. The chain recombines TRBV6-5 with TRBJ2-1; maybe TRBD2 (7 bases). The CDR3 extends over 13 amino acids. Between the trimmed V and J ends, which lost 8 bases and 7 bases, there was a span of 15 bases. Germline CDR1 reads MNHEY; CDR2 reads SVGAGI.

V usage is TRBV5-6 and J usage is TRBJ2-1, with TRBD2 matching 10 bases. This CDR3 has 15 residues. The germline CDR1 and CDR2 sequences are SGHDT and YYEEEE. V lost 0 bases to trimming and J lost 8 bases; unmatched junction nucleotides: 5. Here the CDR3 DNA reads TGTGCCAGCAGCTTGGTCAGCGGGAGGGCGGATGAGCAGTTCTTC. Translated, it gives CASSLVSGRADEQFF.

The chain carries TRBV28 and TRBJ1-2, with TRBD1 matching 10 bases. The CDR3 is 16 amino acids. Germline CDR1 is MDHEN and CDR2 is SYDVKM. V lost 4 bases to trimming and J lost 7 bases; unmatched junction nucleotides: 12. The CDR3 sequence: CASSSWAGQGSRGYTF. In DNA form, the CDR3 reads TGTGCCAGCAGTTCGTGGGCGGGACAGGGGAGCCGTGGCTACACCTTC.

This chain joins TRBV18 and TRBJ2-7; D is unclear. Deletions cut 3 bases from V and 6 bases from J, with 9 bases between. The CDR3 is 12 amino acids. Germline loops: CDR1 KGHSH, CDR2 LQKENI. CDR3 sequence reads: CASSPGSGEQYF. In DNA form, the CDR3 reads TGTGCCAGCTCACCCGGCTCGGGCGAGCAGTACTTC.

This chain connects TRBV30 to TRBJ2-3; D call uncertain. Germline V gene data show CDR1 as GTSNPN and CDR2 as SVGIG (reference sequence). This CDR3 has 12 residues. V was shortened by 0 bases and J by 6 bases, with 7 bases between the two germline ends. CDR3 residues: CAWSVGADTQYF. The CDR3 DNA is TGTGCCTGGAGTGTAGGAGCTGATACGCAGTATTTT.

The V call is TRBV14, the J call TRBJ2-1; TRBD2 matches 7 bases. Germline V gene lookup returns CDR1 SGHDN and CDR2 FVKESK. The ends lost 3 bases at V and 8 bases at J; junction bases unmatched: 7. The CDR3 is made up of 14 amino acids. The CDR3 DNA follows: TGTGCCAGCAGCCAGCGGACTAGTAGCGATGAGCAGTTCTTC. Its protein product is CASSQRTSSDEQFF.

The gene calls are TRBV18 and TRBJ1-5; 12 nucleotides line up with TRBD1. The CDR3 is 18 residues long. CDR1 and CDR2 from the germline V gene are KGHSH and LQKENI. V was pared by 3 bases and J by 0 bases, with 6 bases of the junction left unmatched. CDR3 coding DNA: TGTGCCAGCTCACCGGGGACAGGGGGCGCGATTAGCAATCAGCCCCAGCATTTT. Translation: CASSPGTGGAISNQPQHF.

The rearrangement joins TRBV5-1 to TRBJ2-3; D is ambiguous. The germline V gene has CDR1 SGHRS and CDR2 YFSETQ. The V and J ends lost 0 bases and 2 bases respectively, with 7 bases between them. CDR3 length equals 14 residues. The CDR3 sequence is CASSLAGHTDTQYF. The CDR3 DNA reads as TGCGCCAGCAGCTTGGCTGGCCACACAGATACGCAGTATTTT.

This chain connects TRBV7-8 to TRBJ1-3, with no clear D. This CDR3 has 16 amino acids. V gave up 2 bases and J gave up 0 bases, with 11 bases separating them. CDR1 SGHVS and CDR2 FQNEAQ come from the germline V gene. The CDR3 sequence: CASSLRRPPSGNTIYF. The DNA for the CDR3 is TGTGCCAGCAGCTTACGGCGGCCCCCCTCTGGAAACACCATATATTTT.

CDR3 amino acids: CASSLAGGEYGYTF. The CDR3 bases are TGTGCCAGCAGCTTAGCTGGGGGCGAGTATGGCTACACCTTC. The rearrangement uses TRBV7-9 and TRBJ1-2, with D perhaps matching TRBD1 (6 bases). Trimming cost V 0 bases and J 5 bases, with 10 bases left between them. Per the germline V gene, CDR1 is SEHNR and CDR2 is FQNEAQ (reference sequence). This CDR3 is built from 14 residues. The full variable domain, rest sourced from reference TRBV7-9 and TRBJ1-2, is DTGVSQNPRHKITKRGQNVTFRCDPISEHNRLYWYRQTLGQGPEFLTYFQNEAQLEKSRLLSDRFSAERPKGSFSTLEIQRTEQGDSAMYLCASSLAGGEYGYTFGSGTRLTVV.

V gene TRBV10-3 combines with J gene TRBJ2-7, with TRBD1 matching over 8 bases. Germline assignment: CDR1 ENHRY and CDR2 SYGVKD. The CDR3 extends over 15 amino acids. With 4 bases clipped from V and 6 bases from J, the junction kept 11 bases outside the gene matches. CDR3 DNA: TGTGCCATCAGTGCCGGGACTCCTGGGACAGGCGAGCAGTACTTC. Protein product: CAISAGTPGTGEQYF.

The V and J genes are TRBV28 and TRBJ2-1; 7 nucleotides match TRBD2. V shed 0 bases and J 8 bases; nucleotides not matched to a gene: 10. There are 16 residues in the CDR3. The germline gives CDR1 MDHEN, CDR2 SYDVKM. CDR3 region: CASSLWGGSIDDEQFF. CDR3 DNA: TGTGCCAGCAGTTTATGGGGCGGGAGTATTGACGATGAGCAGTTCTTC.

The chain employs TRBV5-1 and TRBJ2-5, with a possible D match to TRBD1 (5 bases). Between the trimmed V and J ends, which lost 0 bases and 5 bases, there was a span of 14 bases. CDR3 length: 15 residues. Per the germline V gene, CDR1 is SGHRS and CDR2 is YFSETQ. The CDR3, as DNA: TGCGCCAGCAGCTTGGAGGTGGGGCCGGCGGAGACCCAGTACTTC. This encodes CASSLEVGPAETQYF.

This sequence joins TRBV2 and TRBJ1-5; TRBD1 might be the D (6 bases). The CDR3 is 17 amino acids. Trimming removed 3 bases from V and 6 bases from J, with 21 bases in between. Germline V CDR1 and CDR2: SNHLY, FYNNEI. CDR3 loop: CASSDPGQVTVRQPQHF. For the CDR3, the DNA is TGTGCCAGCAGTGATCCGGGACAAGTTACGGTTCGTCAGCCCCAGCATTTT. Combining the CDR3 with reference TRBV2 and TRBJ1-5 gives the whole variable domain EPEVTQTPSHQVTQMGQEVILRCVPISNHLYFYWYRQILGQKVEFLVSFYNNEISEKSEIFDDQFSVERPDGSNFTLKIRSTKLEDSAMYFCASSDPGQVTVRQPQHFGDGTRLSIL.

The CDR3 is CASSEEALGSPLHF. The CDR3 nucleotides are TGCGCCAGCAGCGAAGAGGCGTTGGGTTCACCCCTCCACTTT. This chain links TRBV10-2 with TRBJ1-6; D is undetermined. The V end was cut by 6 bases, the J end by 9 bases, with 15 bases between. Germline CDR1 and CDR2: WSHSY and SAAADI. CDR3 length: 14 amino acids.

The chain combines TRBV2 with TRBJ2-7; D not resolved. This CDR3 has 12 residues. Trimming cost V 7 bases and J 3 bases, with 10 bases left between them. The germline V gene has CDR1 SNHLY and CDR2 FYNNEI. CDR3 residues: CASIVSYYEQYF. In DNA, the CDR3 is TGTGCCAGCATTGTCAGTTACTACGAGCAGTACTTC.

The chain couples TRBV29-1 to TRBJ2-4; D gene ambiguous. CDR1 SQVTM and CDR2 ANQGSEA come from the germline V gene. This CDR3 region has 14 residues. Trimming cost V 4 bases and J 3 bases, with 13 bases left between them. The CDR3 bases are TGCAGCGTTGTTGATCAGGTTGGCAAAAACATTCAGTACTTC. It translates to CSVVDQVGKNIQYF.

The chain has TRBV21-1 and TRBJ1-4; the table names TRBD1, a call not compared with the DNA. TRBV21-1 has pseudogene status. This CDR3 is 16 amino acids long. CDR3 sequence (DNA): TGTGCCAGCAGCAAACCTCAGGGGCCAACTAATGAAAAACTGTTTTTT. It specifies CASSKPQGPTNEKLFF.

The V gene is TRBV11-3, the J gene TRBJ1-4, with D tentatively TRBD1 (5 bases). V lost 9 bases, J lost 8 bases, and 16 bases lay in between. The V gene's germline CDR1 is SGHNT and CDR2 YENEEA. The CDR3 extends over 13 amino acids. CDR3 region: CARKGKSREKLFF. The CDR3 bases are TGTGCCAGAAAGGGGAAATCTCGAGAAAAACTGTTTTTT.

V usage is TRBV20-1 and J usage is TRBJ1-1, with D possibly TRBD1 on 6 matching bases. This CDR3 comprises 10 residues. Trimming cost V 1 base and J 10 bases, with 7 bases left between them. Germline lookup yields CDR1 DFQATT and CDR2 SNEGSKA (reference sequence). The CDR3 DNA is TGCAGTGCTAGAGTGGACAGAGCTTTCTTT. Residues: CSARVDRAFF.

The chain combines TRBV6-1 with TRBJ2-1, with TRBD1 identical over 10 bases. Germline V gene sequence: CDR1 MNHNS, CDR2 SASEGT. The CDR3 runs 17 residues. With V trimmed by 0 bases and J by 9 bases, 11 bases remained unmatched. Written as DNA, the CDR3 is TGTGCCAGCAGTGAAGCGCTTGGGACAGGGGCGGGGAGTGAGCAGTTCTTC. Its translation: CASSEALGTGAGSEQFF.

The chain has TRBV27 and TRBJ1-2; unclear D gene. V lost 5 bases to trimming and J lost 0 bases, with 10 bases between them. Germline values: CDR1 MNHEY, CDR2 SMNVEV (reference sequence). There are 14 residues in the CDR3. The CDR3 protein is CASSHRDPNYGYTF. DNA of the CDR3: TGTGCCAGCAGTCACAGAGACCCTAACTATGGCTACACCTTC.

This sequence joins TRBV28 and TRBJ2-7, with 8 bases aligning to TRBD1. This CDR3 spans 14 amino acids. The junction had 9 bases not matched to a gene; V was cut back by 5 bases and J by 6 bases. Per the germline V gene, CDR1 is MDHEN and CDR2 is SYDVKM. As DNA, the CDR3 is TGTGCCAGCAGTGCGGGACAGGCCGCTCTCGAGCAGTACTTC. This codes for CASSAGQAALEQYF.